This section outlines one T cell receptor beta chain sequence together with its context. As yet, its antigen is unknown. Described treatment: oral pan-JAK inhibitor, 5-10 mg twice daily. Sequencing relied on a cDNA template that was reverse transcribed from extracted RNA. The method was immunoSEQ multiplex PCR; TCRdb's version includes in-frame clones alone and lacks a portion of them. The sample consists of 200,000 to 250,000 clones, over 60% of them appearing once. The ends were cut back, 1 base at V and 6 bases at J, with 9 bases in the middle. This CDR3 has 13 residues. The V gene's germline CDR1 is MGHDK and CDR2 SYGVNS. The source of the sample is a study of CD8+ T cells in alopecia areata. At the level of the study: Scalp area affected, as a percentage, set the severity score of treated patients.

Study-wide findings and caveats: Mouse data revealed clearer TCR sharing than patient data did, a gap possibly tied to HLA. Numerous expanded lesional clones remained in scalp and blood during tofacitinib.

This specimen consisted of CD4+ T cells sorted from blood, obtained at week 4, from a patient treated with tofacitinib. The receptor's source is a human donor with alopecia areata. The chain joins TRBV25-1 to TRBJ1-2; tentative D call: TRBD1 (5 bases). CDR3 DNA: TGTGCCAGCAGTGAATGGGGGGGTGATGGCTACACCTTC. Translating it yields CASSEWGGDGYTF.